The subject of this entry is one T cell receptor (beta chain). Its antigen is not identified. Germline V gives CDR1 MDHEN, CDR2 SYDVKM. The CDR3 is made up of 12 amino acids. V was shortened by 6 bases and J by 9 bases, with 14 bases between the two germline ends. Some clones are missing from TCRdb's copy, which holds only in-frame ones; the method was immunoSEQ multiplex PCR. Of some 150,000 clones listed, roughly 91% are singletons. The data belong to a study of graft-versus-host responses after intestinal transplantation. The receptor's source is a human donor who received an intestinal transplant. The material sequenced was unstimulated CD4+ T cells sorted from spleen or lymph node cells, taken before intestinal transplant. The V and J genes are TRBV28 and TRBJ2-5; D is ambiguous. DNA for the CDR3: TGTGCCAGCAGGGGCGGACCTAAGCCCCAGTACTTC. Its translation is CASRGGPKPQYF.